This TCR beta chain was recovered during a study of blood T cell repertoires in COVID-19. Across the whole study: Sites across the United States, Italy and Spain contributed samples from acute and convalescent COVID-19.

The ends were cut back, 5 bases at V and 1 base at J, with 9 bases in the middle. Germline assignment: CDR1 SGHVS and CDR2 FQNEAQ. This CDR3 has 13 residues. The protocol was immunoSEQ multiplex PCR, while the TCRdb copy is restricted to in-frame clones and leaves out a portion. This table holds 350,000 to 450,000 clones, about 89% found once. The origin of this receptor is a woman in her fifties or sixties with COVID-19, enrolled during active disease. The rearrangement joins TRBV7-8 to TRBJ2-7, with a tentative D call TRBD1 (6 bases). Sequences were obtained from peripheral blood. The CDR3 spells CASSDGQSYEQYF. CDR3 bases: TGTGCCAGCAGCGATGGACAGTCCTACGAGCAGTACTTC. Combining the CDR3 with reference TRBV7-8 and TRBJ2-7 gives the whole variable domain GAGVSQSPRYKVAKRGQDVALRCDPISGHVSLFWYQQALGQGPEFLTYFQNEAQLDKSGLPSDRFFAERPEGSVSTLKIQRTQQEDSAVYLCASSDGQSYEQYFGPGTRLTVT.